The clone carrying this TCR beta chain was seen ten or more times. Its antigen is not known. As originally analysed: A distant-metastasis classifier for papillary thyroid cancer was built using CDR3 differences across clinicopathological groups. From the PCR reads, TCRdb re-called clones with MiXCR. TCRdb's processing, not the authors' own work, is the source of the V and J calls. The sample shows nearly 15,000 clones, roughly a fifth of them seen only once. This sample was included in a study of metastatic and nonmetastatic thyroid tumors. In the study overall: Repertoires were compared across blood and tumor or nodule tissue from malignant and benign thyroid patients. Study findings and constraints: Reportedly, malignant thyroid tumors had significantly higher TCR beta diversity than benign nodules, in blood and tumor.

Trimming stripped 2 bases from V and 1 base from J, with 10 bases between. Germline CDR1 and CDR2: SGHVS and FQNEAQ. The CDR3 sequence is 15 residues long. Thyroid surgery was preceded by no treatment in any patient. This clonotype was sampled from a female donor with papillary thyroid cancer or a benign thyroid nodule (not recorded which). Some clones in this sample may be carry-over from other donors' samples. The chain links TRBV7-8 to TRBJ2-3; D remains unclear. Sequenced input: blood. As DNA, the CDR3 is TGTGCCAGCAGCTTAAGCTGGATTGGCACAGATACGCAGTATTTT. As protein: CASSLSWIGTDTQYF.